The 7 T cell receptor beta chains presented below share a single source sample, sequenced in a study of shared clonotypes between healthy human individuals. Using immunoSEQ multiplex PCR, the repertoire was profiled, and TCRdb retains in-frame clones only, with some absent. The table has some 900,000 clones, approximately 80% seen once. The sequenced sample was memory CD4+ T cells sorted from blood. The subset: CD45RA-negative fraction. The receptor source for this set is a young man in good health.

This chain connects TRBV6-1 to TRBJ2-7, with D possibly being TRBD2 (5 bases). Trimming cost V 2 bases and J 2 bases, with 13 bases left between them. CDR3 size: 15 residues. The germline V gene encodes CDR1 MNHNS and CDR2 SASEGT. The CDR3 loop reads CASSERSSITYEQYF. The CDR3, as DNA: TGTGCCAGCAGTGAACGGTCTAGCATCACCTACGAGCAGTACTTC.

The CDR3 DNA reads TGTGCCAGCAGCTTAGAGAGTAGATGGGGACTCATTGACAATGAGCAGTTCTTC. Its translation: CASSLESRWGLIDNEQFF. J is TRBJ2-1 and V is TRBV13; D is possibly TRBD2 (6 bases). Germline V lookup: CDR1 PRHDT, CDR2 FYEKMQ (reference sequence). With 1 base removed from V and 5 bases from J, the gap between germline ends came to 21 bases. CDR3 size: 18 residues.

At least ten counts were recorded for this clone. The rearrangement uses TRBV28 and TRBJ1-2, with TRBD1 matching over 8 bases. This CDR3 has 13 amino acids. The V gene end was trimmed by 5 bases and the J gene end by 4 bases; junction bases not matched to a gene: 3. The germline V gene encodes CDR1 MDHEN and CDR2 SYDVKM. CDR3 coding DNA: TGTGCCAGCAGTAGGGACAGGACCTATGGCTACACCTTC. Protein sequence: CASSRDRTYGYTF.

About this clone itself: The sample carries other DNA sequences with the same CDR3. The genes are TRBV7-9 and TRBJ1-1; D gene ambiguous. V was pared by 2 bases and J by 1 base, with 5 bases between. CDR3 length: 13 residues. The germline CDR1 and CDR2 sequences are SEHNR and FQNEAQ (reference sequence). The CDR3 DNA is TGTGCCAGCAGCTTACAGCCGAACACTGAAGCTTTCTTT. Its protein product is CASSLQPNTEAFF.

This clone was picked up a small number of times. In DNA, the CDR3 is TGTGCCAGCAGCTCTGGTGGGGAGCCCTACAATGAGCAGTTCTTC. It specifies CASSSGGEPYNEQFF. The rearrangement links TRBV7-2 to TRBJ2-1; D perhaps matches TRBD2 (5 bases). Trimming took 4 bases from V and 2 from J, leaving 12 bases between them. This CDR3 comprises 15 residues. CDR1 is SGHTA and CDR2 is FQGNSA in the germline V gene. The full variable domain, its missing parts supplied by reference TRBV7-2 and TRBJ2-1, is GAGVSQSPSNKVTEKGKDVELRCDPISGHTALYWYRQSLGQGLEFLIYFQGNSAPDKSGLPSDRFSAERTGGSVSTLTIQRTQQEDSAVYLCASSSGGEPYNEQFFGPGTRLTVL.

The rearrangement uses TRBV28 and TRBJ1-2, with TRBD1 as a possible D gene (5 bases). CDR3 length equals 13 residues. Germline V gives CDR1 MDHEN, CDR2 SYDVKM. V lost 7 bases, J lost 4 bases, and 13 bases lay in between. CDR3: CASNEGKSYGYTF. The CDR3 nucleotides read TGTGCCAGCAATGAGGGGAAAAGCTATGGCTACACCTTC.

This chain connects TRBV7-8 to TRBJ2-5; TRBD1 or TRBD2 may be the D gene (7 bases each). V was trimmed by 0 bases and J by 5 bases, leaving 13 bases between them. Germline V lookup: CDR1 SGHVS, CDR2 FQNEAQ. The CDR3 has 15 residues. The CDR3 DNA sequence: TGTGCCAGCAGCTTAGCGGGGAGGGGGCACGAGACCCAGTACTTC. It encodes CASSLAGRGHETQYF.